These 10 T cell receptor beta chains share one sample of origin, sequenced in a study of lymphopenia after photon versus proton radiotherapy. This table comes from immunoSEQ multiplex PCR, and its TCRdb copy is limited to in-frame clones, with some not included. The table records about 14,000 clones, 70% to 85% of them present only once. This specimen consisted of peripheral blood, obtained from a patient treated with photon-based radiotherapy. The source of these receptors is a man over 45 with gastric cancer.

Details on this clone: Other DNA variants within this sample encode the same CDR3. The chain carries TRBV6-4 and TRBJ2-3, with D unclear. CDR3 length equals 14 residues. CDR1 is MRHNA, CDR2 SNTAGT, per germline. Trimming took 3 bases from V and 1 from J, leaving 8 bases between them. This CDR3 is CASSDAGGTDTQYF. CDR3 in DNA: TGTGCCAGCAGTGATGCAGGAGGCACAGATACGCAGTATTTT.

V gene TRBV5-4 combines with J gene TRBJ1-2; 7 bases align to TRBD1. The CDR3 is made up of 15 amino acids. Germline CDR1 and CDR2: SGHNT and YYREEE (reference sequence). Trimming at V came to 0 bases and at J to 5 bases, leaving 7 bases not matched to a gene. The CDR3 is CASSLVPTGIYGYTF. CDR3 in DNA: TGTGCCAGCAGCTTGGTCCCGACAGGGATTTATGGCTACACCTTC.

The chain uses TRBV2 and TRBJ2-7; the D is unclear. V was pared by 5 bases and J by 0 bases, with 5 bases between. The CDR3 totals 12 residues. Germline-derived CDR1 and CDR2 are SNHLY and FYNNEI. The CDR3 nucleotides are TGTGCCAGCAGTCCGAGCTCCTACGAGCAGTACTTC. Protein: CASSPSSYEQYF.

This clone was counted once. The chain employs TRBV6-5 and TRBJ2-7; D is unclear. This CDR3 is 14 amino acids long. Trimming took 6 bases from V and 0 from J, leaving 12 bases between them. Germline CDR1 MNHEY, CDR2 SVGAGI. The CDR3 here is CASSPRPYSYEQYF. CDR3 coding DNA: TGTGCCAGCAGCCCCCGACCCTACTCCTACGAGCAGTACTTC.

The J gene is TRBJ2-4, the V gene TRBV12-5; 7 bases align to TRBD1. The CDR3 runs to 16 residues. V dropped 6 bases and J dropped 1; count of bases not matched to a gene: 9. The germline CDR1 and CDR2 sequences are LGHNT and FRNRAP. CDR3 residues: CASGDRAQGAKNIQYF. The CDR3 DNA reads TGTGCTAGTGGAGACAGGGCCCAGGGGGCCAAAAACATTCAGTACTTC.

V usage is TRBV30 and J usage is TRBJ1-1, with TRBD1 as a possible D gene (5 bases). Deletions cut 3 bases from V and 4 bases from J, with 21 bases between. CDR3 length: 16 residues. Germline V lookup: CDR1 GTSNPN, CDR2 SVGIG (reference sequence). The CDR3 reads CAWRSQGFGYGTEAFF. The CDR3 DNA is TGTGCCTGGAGGTCCCAGGGCTTTGGTTATGGCACTGAAGCTTTCTTT.

This chain connects TRBV5-8 to TRBJ2-7; D might be TRBD2 (5 bases). CDR1 is SGHTS, CDR2 YDEGEE, per germline. Deletions cut 5 bases from V and 3 bases from J, with 9 bases between. The CDR3 runs 12 residues. For the CDR3, the DNA is TGTGCCAGCAGGGAGGCTCTCTACGAGCAGTACGTC. Encoded protein: CASREALYEQYV.

The chain has TRBV11-2 and TRBJ2-5; 9 bases align to TRBD2. The germline gives CDR1 SGHAT, CDR2 FQNNGV. The trim removed 5 bases at V and 5 bases at J, leaving 9 bases unmatched. The CDR3 is 15 residues long. The CDR3 sequence: CASSRRGGGLETQYF. The CDR3 region has the DNA TGTGCCAGCAGCCGGCGGGGGGGAGGGTTGGAGACCCAGTACTTC.

This rearrangement joins TRBV29-1 to TRBJ2-1; D may be TRBD2 (5 bases). This CDR3 has 15 amino acids. Germline CDR1 and CDR2: SQVTM and ANQGSEA. V lost 1 base and J lost 0, with 10 bases in between. CDR3 nucleotides: TGCAGCGTTGAAGGAGGGCATCGCTCCTACAATGAGCAGTTCTTC. It encodes CSVEGGHRSYNEQFF.

J is TRBJ2-3 and V is TRBV10-1; D gene uncertain. Looked up from germline, CDR1 is WNHNN and CDR2 is SYGVQD (reference sequence). V was shortened by 3 bases and J by 5 bases, with 15 bases between the two germline ends. The CDR3 has 15 residues. In DNA form, the CDR3 reads TGCGCCAGCAGTGACCGTAGGAGCCAAAAAGATACGCAGTATTTT. Amino acids: CASSDRRSQKDTQYF.